This TCR beta chain was identified in a study of control samples from healthy donors and cancer patients. TCRdb keeps only in-frame clones here, not all; method: immunoSEQ multiplex PCR. This table has 100,000 to 150,000 clones, roughly nine tenths appearing once. This CDR3 contains 15 residues. Germline values: CDR1 LNHDA, CDR2 SQIVND (reference sequence). J was trimmed by 1 base and V by 4 bases; bases with no gene match: 4. The J gene is TRBJ2-4, the V gene TRBV19, with 7 positions matching TRBD1. Material: blood. This receptor was identified in a man aged 18-30 years in good health. The chain's CDR3 is CASSTGTAAKNIQYF. The CDR3 DNA reads as TGTGCCAGTAGTACGGGGACAGCTGCCAAAAACATTCAGTACTTC.